This paragraph covers one T cell receptor beta chain sequence. Antigen specificity is unknown. The PCR used 60 Vbeta and 13 Jbeta primers. Data came from immunoSEQ multiplex PCR; TCRdb stores just in-frame clones and leaves some out. The sample totals approximately 70,000 clones. The data were taken from a study of cytomegalovirus exposure and HLA in healthy donors. Study at large: An earlier analysis found fewer than 140 million unique TCR beta sequences from around 180 million T cells. Notes on the study in general: Because they were indistinguishable, some V segments, including TRBV6-2 and TRBV6-3, were excluded. There were reportedly fewer N-insertions in an Asian-associated ancestry cluster than the roughly 680-donor mean, in a later analysis.

The CDR3 contains 17 residues. V lost 0 bases and J lost 6; bases outside the gene matches: 11. Looked up from germline, CDR1 is SGHRS and CDR2 is YFSETQ. The chain uses TRBV5-1 and TRBJ1-1; 10 nucleotides agree with TRBD1. The sequenced sample was PBMCs. The TCR sequence derives from a woman under 40 in good health and CMV-seronegative. The CDR3 DNA reads TGCGCCAGCAGCTTGGGGACAGGGGGGACCCTGGGGGCTGAAGCTTTCTTT. Its translation is CASSLGTGGTLGAEAFF.